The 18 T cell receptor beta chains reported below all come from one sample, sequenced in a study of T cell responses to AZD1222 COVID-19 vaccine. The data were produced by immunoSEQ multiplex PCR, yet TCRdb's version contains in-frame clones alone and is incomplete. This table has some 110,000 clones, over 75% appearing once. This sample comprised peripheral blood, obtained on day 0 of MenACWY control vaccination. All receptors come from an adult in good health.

The CDR3 protein is CASSLEGDQPQHF. CDR3 sequence (DNA): TGTGCCAGCTCACTTGAAGGTGATCAGCCCCAGCATTTT. The V and J genes are TRBV18 and TRBJ1-5; D remains unclear. Germline CDR1 reads KGHSH; CDR2 reads LQKENI. This CDR3 is 13 amino acids long. V lost 4 bases, J lost 5 bases, and 9 bases lay in between.

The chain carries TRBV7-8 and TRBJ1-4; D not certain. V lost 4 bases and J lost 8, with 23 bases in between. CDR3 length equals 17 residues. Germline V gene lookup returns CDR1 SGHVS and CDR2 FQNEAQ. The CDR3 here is CASSSRGGLGGREKLFF. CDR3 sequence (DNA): TGTGCCAGCAGCTCCCGCGGAGGGTTAGGAGGACGAGAAAAACTGTTTTTT.

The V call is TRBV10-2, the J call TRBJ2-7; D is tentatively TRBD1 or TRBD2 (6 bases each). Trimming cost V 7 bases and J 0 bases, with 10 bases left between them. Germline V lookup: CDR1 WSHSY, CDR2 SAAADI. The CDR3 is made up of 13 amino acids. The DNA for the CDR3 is TGCGCCAGCACGGGGGCGCTCTCCTACGAGCAGTACTTC. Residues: CASTGALSYEQYF.

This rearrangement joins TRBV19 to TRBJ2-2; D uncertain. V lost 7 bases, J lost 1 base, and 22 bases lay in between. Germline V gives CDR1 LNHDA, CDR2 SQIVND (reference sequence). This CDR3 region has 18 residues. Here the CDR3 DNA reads TGTGCCAGTACGGGCAGGCCCAAGATCAGAGGGAACACCGGGGAGCTGTTTTTT. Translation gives CASTGRPKIRGNTGELFF.

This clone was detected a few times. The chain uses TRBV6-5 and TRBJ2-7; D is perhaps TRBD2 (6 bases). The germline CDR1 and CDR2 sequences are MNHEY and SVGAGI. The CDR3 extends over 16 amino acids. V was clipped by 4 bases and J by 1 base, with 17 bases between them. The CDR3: CASSSIGTFPSYEQYF. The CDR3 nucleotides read TGTGCCAGCAGTTCCATCGGGACTTTCCCATCCTACGAGCAGTACTTC.

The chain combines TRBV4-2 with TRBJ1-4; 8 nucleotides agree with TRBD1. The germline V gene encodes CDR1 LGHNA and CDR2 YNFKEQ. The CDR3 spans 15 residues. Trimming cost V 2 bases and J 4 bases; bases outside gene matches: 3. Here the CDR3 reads CASSQLDRDNEKLFF. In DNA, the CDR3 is TGTGCCAGCAGCCAACTGGACAGGGATAATGAAAAACTGTTTTTT.

The CDR3: CASSQVASATNEKLFF. The DNA of the CDR3 is TGCGCCAGCAGCCAAGTCGCTTCCGCAACTAATGAAAAACTGTTTTTT. The V gene is TRBV4-3, the J gene TRBJ1-4; D is ambiguous. The CDR3 loop spans 16 amino acids. Trimming removed 1 base at V and 0 bases at J, with 9 bases between. From germline, CDR1 is LGHNA and CDR2 YSLEER.

CDR3 DNA: TGTGCCAGCAGCCCCACAGGGGCCGGGGAGCTGTTTTTT. This translates into CASSPTGAGELFF. The chain employs TRBV7-2 and TRBJ2-2, with 7 bases identical to TRBD1. V lost 5 bases, J lost 6 bases, and 3 bases stayed unmatched. Germline-derived CDR1 and CDR2 are SGHTA and FQGNSA. The CDR3 has 13 amino acids.

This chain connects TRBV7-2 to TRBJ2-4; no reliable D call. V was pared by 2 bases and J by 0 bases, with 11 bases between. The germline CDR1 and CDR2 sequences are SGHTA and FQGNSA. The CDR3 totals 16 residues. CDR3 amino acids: CASSLSGVLAKNIQYF. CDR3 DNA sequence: TGTGCCAGCAGCTTAAGTGGGGTGCTAGCCAAAAACATTCAGTACTTC.

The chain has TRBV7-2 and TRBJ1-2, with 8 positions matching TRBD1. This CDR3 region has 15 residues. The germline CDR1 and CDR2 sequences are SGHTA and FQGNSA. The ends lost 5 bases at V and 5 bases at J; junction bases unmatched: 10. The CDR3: CASSLADRALYGYTF. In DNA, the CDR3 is TGTGCCAGCAGCCTCGCGGACAGGGCTCTTTATGGCTACACCTTC.

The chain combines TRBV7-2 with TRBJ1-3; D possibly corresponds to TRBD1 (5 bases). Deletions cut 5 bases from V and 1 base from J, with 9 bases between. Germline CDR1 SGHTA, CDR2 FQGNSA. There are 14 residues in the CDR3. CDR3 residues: CASSLRQSGNTIYF. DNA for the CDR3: TGTGCCAGCAGCCTTAGACAGTCTGGAAACACCATATATTTT.

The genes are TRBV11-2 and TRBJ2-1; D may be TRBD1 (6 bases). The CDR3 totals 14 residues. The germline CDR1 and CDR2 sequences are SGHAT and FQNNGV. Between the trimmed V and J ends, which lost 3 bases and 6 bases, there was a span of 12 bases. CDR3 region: CASSFAGTFNEQFF. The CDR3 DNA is TGTGCCAGCAGCTTCGCCGGGACATTCAATGAGCAGTTCTTC.

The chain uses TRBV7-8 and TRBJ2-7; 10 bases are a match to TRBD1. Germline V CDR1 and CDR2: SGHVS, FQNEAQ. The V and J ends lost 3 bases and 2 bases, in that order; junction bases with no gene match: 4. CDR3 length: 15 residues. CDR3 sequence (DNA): TGTGCCAGCAGCTTTGGGACAGGGGCCACCTACGAGCAGTACTTC. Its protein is CASSFGTGATYEQYF.

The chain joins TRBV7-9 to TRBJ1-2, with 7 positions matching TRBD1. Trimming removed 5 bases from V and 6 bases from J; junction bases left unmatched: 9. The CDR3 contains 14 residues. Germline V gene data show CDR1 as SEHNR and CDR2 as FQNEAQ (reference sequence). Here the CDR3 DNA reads TGTGCCAGCAGCCCACAGGGGTGGGCGGATGGCTACACCTTC. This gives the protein CASSPQGWADGYTF.

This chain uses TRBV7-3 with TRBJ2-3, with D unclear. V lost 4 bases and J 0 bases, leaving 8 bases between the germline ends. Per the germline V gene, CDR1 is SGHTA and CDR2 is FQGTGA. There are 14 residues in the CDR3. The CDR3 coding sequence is TGTGCCAGCAGCTCGGGCGTGAGCACAGATACGCAGTATTTT. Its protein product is CASSSGVSTDTQYF.

In nucleotides, the CDR3 is TGCGCCAGCAGCTTGCAACCCCCAAATTCACCCCTCCACTTT. Its translation: CASSLQPPNSPLHF. V usage is TRBV5-1 and J usage is TRBJ1-6, with D uncertain. The CDR3 has 14 amino acids. Germline values: CDR1 SGHRS, CDR2 YFSETQ. Trimming cost V 1 base and J 7 bases, with 9 bases left between them.

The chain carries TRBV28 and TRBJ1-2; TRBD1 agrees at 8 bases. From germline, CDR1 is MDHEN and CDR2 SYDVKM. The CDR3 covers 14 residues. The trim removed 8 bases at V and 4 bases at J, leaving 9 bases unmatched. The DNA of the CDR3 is TGTGCCAGCCGGGGGACAGGAGACTCCTATGGCTACACCTTC. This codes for CASRGTGDSYGYTF.

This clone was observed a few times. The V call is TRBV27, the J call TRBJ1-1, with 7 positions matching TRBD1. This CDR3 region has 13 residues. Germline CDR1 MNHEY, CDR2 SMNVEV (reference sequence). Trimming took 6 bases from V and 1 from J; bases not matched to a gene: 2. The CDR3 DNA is TGTGCCAGCAGCTGGGACAGGAACACTGAAGCTTTCTTT. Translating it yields CASSWDRNTEAFF.